The table lists the clone carrying this T cell receptor (beta chain) with many counts. The sample originates from a study of tumor-infiltrating lymphocytes in primary liver carcinoma. Taking 20-30 mg of unsorted bulk tissue, the authors co-extracted RNA and DNA. The patients lived with chronic HBV infection and had not yet received any treatment. For each tumor, five separate regions were sampled. Unmatched junction bases numbered 10, after V lost 5 bases and J lost 1 base. CDR3 length: 17 residues. Total RNA amounting to around 530 ng was the source from which TCR beta cDNA was made with a constant-region primer. ARM-PCR, slightly modified, supplied the TCR beta libraries through three nested multiplex PCR rounds. TRBV1-TRBV30 forward primers paired with a C-beta reverse primer were used in the first two PCR rounds, which ran about 11 cycles each. One entry per CDR3 protein, called by TCRdb with MiXCR from the multiplex PCR reads. The sample lists 100,000 to 150,000 distinct CDR3 sequences, 64% occurring once.

This chain joins TRBV12-3 or TRBV12-4 and TRBJ1-5; 8 positions agree with TRBD1. The source material was liver tumor tissue from sampling region 3. Sample subset: tumor region T3, left-lateral pole. This TCR derives from a woman aged 60 to 75 with primary liver carcinoma and hepatitis B virus infection. CDR3 DNA: TGTGCCAGCAGTCCCAGGACAGGGTTGGGCAGCAATCAGCCCCAGCATTTT. Amino acid sequence: CASSPRTGLGSNQPQHF.